The 10 T cell receptor beta chains reported below all come from one sample, sequenced in a study of cytomegalovirus exposure and HLA in healthy donors. Amplification used 60 Vbeta primers and 13 Jbeta primers. Sequencing used immunoSEQ multiplex PCR; TCRdb keeps in-frame clones, though not all of them. The sample carries about 190,000 clones, about three quarters recorded once. Sample: PBMCs. Receptors were obtained from a middle-aged woman in good health and CMV-seronegative.

The chain uses TRBV5-1 and TRBJ2-1; possible D gene TRBD2, 6 bases. Trimming stripped 4 bases from V and 8 bases from J, with 13 bases between. From germline, CDR1 is SGHRS and CDR2 YFSETQ. The CDR3 is 13 residues long. In DNA form, the CDR3 reads TGCGCCAGCAGCCGGGGGAGGATGGATGAGCAGTTCTTC. Translation: CASSRGRMDEQFF.

Here the CDR3 DNA reads TGCGCCAGCAGCTTCCCACTAGCGGGACAAGAGACCCAGTACTTC. It specifies CASSFPLAGQETQYF. This rearrangement joins TRBV5-1 to TRBJ2-5; 10 bases line up with TRBD2. The V segment lost 2 bases and the J segment 2 bases; nucleotides outside the gene matches: 3. CDR3 length: 15 amino acids. Germline CDR1 and CDR2: SGHRS and YFSETQ.

V gene TRBV7-2 combines with J gene TRBJ2-7, with a tentative D call TRBD2 (7 bases). This CDR3 has 15 residues. V lost 1 base, J lost 4 bases, and 14 bases lay in between. Looked up from germline, CDR1 is SGHTA and CDR2 is FQGNSA. The CDR3 reads CASSLGGGGEYEQYF. In nucleotides, the CDR3 is TGTGCCAGCAGCTTAGGAGGCGGGGGCGAATACGAGCAGTACTTC. The full variable domain, with the rest looked up from reference TRBV7-2 and TRBJ2-7, is GAGVSQSPSNKVTEKGKDVELRCDPISGHTALYWYRQSLGQGLEFLIYFQGNSAPDKSGLPSDRFSAERTGGSVSTLTIQRTQQEDSAVYLCASSLGGGGEYEQYFGPGTRLTVT.

The chain is built from TRBV18 and TRBJ2-5; D not resolved. From germline, CDR1 is KGHSH and CDR2 LQKENI. V was pared by 0 bases and J by 1 base, with 6 bases between. The CDR3 contains 14 residues. CDR3: CASSPPIAQETQYF. The CDR3 DNA sequence: TGTGCCAGCTCACCACCGATAGCCCAAGAGACCCAGTACTTC.

The J gene is TRBJ1-4, the V gene TRBV10-2; a weak D match, TRBD1 (5 bases). Germline CDR1 is WSHSY and CDR2 is SAAADI. Trimming left V 6 bases short and J 6 bases short, with 5 bases between. This CDR3 has 11 residues. CDR3 sequence reads: CASRTDEKLFF. The CDR3 nucleotides read TGCGCCAGCAGGACAGATGAAAAACTGTTTTTT.

The CDR3 sequence: CASIGQGSTDTQYF. The CDR3 DNA reads as TGTGCCAGCATTGGGCAGGGAAGTACAGATACGCAGTATTTT. V is TRBV2 and J is TRBJ2-3; weak D call: TRBD1 (5 bases). The CDR3 is made up of 14 amino acids. With 7 bases removed from V and 3 bases from J, the gap between germline ends came to 14 bases. CDR1 SNHLY and CDR2 FYNNEI come from the germline V gene. Using reference TRBV2 and TRBJ2-3 for the parts outside the CDR3, the full variable domain is EPEVTQTPSHQVTQMGQEVILRCVPISNHLYFYWYRQILGQKVEFLVSFYNNEISEKSEIFDDQFSVERPDGSNFTLKIRSTKLEDSAMYFCASIGQGSTDTQYFGPGTRLTVL.

J is TRBJ1-2 and V is TRBV7-2; D is unclear. The CDR3 length is 14 residues. V was trimmed by 6 bases and J by 2 bases, leaving 13 bases between them. Germline CDR1 and CDR2: SGHTA and FQGNSA. Here the CDR3 reads CASRIAGWNYGYTF. The CDR3 nucleotides are TGTGCCAGCAGAATAGCGGGGTGGAACTATGGCTACACCTTC.

The genes are TRBV4-3 and TRBJ2-1; possible D gene TRBD2, 6 bases. This CDR3 is built from 13 residues. Germline CDR1 reads LGHNA; CDR2 reads YSLEER. V was clipped by 4 bases and J by 7 bases, with 11 bases between them. CDR3 sequence reads: CASSLILANEQFF. CDR3 coding DNA: TGCGCCAGCAGCCTCATACTAGCAAATGAGCAGTTCTTC.

The chain is built from TRBV30 and TRBJ1-1; D gene unclear. V dropped 3 bases and J dropped 5 bases, with 16 bases sitting between them. Germline V gene sequence: CDR1 GTSNPN, CDR2 SVGIG (reference sequence). The CDR3 has 14 residues. The CDR3 loop is CAWRIMRVGTEAFF. CDR3 DNA: TGTGCCTGGAGGATTATGAGGGTAGGAACTGAAGCTTTCTTT. The full variable domain, completed using reference TRBV30 and TRBJ1-1, is SQTIHQWPATLVQPVGSPLSLECTVEGTSNPNLYWYRQAAGRGLQLLFYSVGIGQISSEVPQNLSASRPQDRQFILSSKKLLLSDSGFYLCAWRIMRVGTEAFFGQGTRLTVV.

The chain is built from TRBV13 and TRBJ1-6; 8 nucleotides line up with TRBD1. The CDR3 consists of 14 residues. Germline V gene lookup returns CDR1 PRHDT and CDR2 FYEKMQ (reference sequence). Germline trimming cut 4 bases from V and 7 bases from J; bases unmatched to any gene: 3. This chain's CDR3 is CASSSTGGNSPLHF. The CDR3 nucleotides read TGTGCCAGCAGCTCCACAGGGGGAAATTCACCCCTCCACTTT.